What follows describes a single T cell receptor beta chain. The sample is drawn from a study of blood T cell repertoires in COVID-19. As for the study in general: The cDNA or gDNA used as material had been derived from T cells, B-cell-depleted T cells, or PBMCs.

CDR3 length: 11 residues. V gave up 11 bases and J gave up 5 bases, with 9 bases separating them. Germline CDR1 and CDR2: MNHNY and SVGAGI (reference sequence). Per the original data handling: Estimated nucleated cell counts came from reference gene primer amplification. The method was immunoSEQ multiplex PCR; TCRdb's version includes in-frame clones alone and lacks a portion of them. V, J and clone size are taken as reported in that table, and D and trimming were inferred from the DNA itself. This sample has fewer than 200,000 clones, with about 87% found just once. This rearrangement joins TRBV6-6 to TRBJ1-4, with unresolved D. What was sequenced was peripheral blood. The sequence derives from a woman aged 45-65 years with acute or convalescent COVID-19. The CDR3 reads CASGWNEKLFF. The CDR3 DNA reads as TGTGCCTCGGGATGGAATGAAAAACTGTTTTTT.